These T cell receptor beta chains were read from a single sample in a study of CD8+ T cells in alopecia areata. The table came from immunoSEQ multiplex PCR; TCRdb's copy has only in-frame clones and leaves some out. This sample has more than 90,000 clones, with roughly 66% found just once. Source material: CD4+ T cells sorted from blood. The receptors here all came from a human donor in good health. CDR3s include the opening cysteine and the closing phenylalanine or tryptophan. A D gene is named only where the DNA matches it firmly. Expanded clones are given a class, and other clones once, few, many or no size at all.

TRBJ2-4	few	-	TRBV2	CASRRDDAKNIQYF	TGTGCCAGCAGGAGAGATGACGCCAAAAACATTCAGTACTTC
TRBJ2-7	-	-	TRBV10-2	CASTSGTTLREQYF	TGCGCCAGCACCTCCGGGACAACCCTACGGGAGCAGTACTTC
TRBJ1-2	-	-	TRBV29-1	CSAQEGTGLGYTF	TGCAGCGCTCAGGAGGGCACAGGCTTGGGCTACACCTTC
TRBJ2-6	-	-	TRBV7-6	CASSLSDSGANVLTF	TGTGCCAGCAGCTTGTCAGACTCTGGGGCCAACGTCCTGACTTTC
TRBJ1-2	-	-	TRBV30	CAWSRGLHGYTF	TGTGCCTGGAGTCGGGGGCTCCATGGCTACACCTTC
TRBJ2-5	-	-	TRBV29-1	CSAIRDQETQYF	TGCAGCGCCATCAGGGATCAAGAGACCCAGTACTTC
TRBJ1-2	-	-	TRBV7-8	CASSQLQESNYGYTF	TGTGCCAGCAGCCAACTACAGGAGTCTAACTATGGCTACACCTTC
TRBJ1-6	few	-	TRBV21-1	CASTETGTGDPAVFCSPLHF	TGTGCCAGCACCGAAACCGGGACAGGGGACCCAGCCGTGTTCTGTTCACCCCTCCACTTT
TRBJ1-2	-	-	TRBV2	CASSEVGGYGYTF	TGTGCCAGCAGTGAAGTGGGTGGCTATGGCTACACCTTC
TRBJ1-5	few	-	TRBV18	CASSPDRGDSNQPQHF	TGTGCCAGCTCACCGGATAGGGGGGATTCCAATCAGCCCCAGCATTTT
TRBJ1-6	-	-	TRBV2	CASSVAGHLALQNSPLHF	TGTGCCAGCAGTGTCGCAGGGCATCTGGCTTTACAAAATTCACCCCTCCACTTT
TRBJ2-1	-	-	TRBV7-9	CAVNTMGFHNEQFF	TGTGCCGTCAACACCATGGGATTCCACAATGAGCAGTTCTTC
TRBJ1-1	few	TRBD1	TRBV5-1	CASSPGTGSVGTEAFF	TGCGCCAGCAGCCCCGGGACAGGGAGTGTGGGAACTGAAGCTTTCTTT
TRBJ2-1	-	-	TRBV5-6	CASSLVGSLPEQFF	TGTGCCAGCAGCTTGGTGGGCAGCCTCCCGGAGCAGTTCTTC
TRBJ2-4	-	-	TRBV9	CASSVAPGNIQYF	TGTGCCAGCAGCGTAGCCCCGGGGAACATTCAGTACTTC
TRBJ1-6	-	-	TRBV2	CASSRDLNSPLHF	TGTGCCAGCAGTCGAGATCTGAATTCACCCCTCCACTTT
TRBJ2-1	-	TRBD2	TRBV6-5	CASSYDRTSGNEQFF	TGTGCCAGCAGTTACGATCGGACTAGCGGCAATGAGCAGTTCTTC
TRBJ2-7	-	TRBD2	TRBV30	CAWSGPGTSGYEQYF	TGTGCCTGGAGTGGACCCGGGACTAGCGGGTACGAGCAGTACTTC
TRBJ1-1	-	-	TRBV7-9	CASSLEYANTEAFF	TGTGCCAGCAGCTTAGAATACGCTAACACTGAAGCTTTCTTT